This T cell receptor beta chain comes out of a study of cytomegalovirus exposure and HLA in healthy donors. Looking at the study overall: Researchers previously reported finding 90 million to 120 million unique TCR beta sequences from 170 million or so T cells. Notes on the study in general: V- and J-gene trimming of TCR beta was linked (in a later analysis) to a missense DCLRE1C variant. The productive fraction for most TCR beta V segments was about 87% or about 30% in an earlier analysis. From TCR beta sequences, most subjects' HLA-A and HLA-B alleles were reportedly predicted accurately.

As regards this clone: Its antigen is still unknown.

The primer mix had 60 Vbeta and 13 Jbeta primers. Some clones are missing from TCRdb's copy, which holds only in-frame ones; the method was immunoSEQ multiplex PCR. The profile covers about 110,000 clones, with around three quarters appearing a single time and 0.79% taken by the ten largest. Sequencing was performed on PBMCs. The TCR sequence derives from a boy younger than 18 in good health and CMV-seronegative.

The DNA for the CDR3 is TGTGCCAGCAGCTTGCTGGACACTGTCGTAGGTGGCTACACCTTC. This sequence encodes CASSLLDTVVGGYTF. The chain employs TRBV5-6 and TRBJ1-2; possible D gene TRBD1, 5 bases. This CDR3 is 15 amino acids long. Germline CDR1 reads SGHDT; CDR2 reads YYEEEE. The V end lost 1 base, the J end lost 7 bases, and 17 bases lay between the germline ends.